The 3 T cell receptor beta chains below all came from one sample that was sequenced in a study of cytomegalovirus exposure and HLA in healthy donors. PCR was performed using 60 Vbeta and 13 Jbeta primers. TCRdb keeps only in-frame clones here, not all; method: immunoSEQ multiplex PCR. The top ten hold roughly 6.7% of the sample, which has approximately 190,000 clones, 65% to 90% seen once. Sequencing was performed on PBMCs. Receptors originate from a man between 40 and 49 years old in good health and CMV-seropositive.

The CDR3 is CASSQDGTSGGRYNEQFF. For the CDR3, the DNA is TGCGCCAGCAGCCAAGATGGGACTAGCGGGGGGCGGTACAATGAGCAGTTCTTC. The genes are TRBV4-3 and TRBJ2-1; TRBD2 matches at 15 bases. This CDR3 has 18 residues. V shed 0 bases and J 4 bases; nucleotides not matched to a gene: 4. Germline values: CDR1 LGHNA, CDR2 YSLEER.

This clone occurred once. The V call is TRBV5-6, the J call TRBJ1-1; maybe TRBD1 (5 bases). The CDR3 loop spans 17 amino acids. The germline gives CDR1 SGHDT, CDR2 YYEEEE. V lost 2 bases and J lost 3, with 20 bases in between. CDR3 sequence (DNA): TGTGCCAGCAGCTTTCGCGGGGTTATCAGGGAGTACACTGAAGCTTTCTTT. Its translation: CASSFRGVIREYTEAFF.

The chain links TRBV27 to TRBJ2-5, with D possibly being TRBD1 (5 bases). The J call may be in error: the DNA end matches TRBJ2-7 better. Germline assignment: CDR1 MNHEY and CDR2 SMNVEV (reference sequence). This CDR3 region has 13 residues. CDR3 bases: TGTGCCAGCAGTTCCTTGACAGCCTACGAGCAGTACTTC. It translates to CASSSLTAYEQYF.